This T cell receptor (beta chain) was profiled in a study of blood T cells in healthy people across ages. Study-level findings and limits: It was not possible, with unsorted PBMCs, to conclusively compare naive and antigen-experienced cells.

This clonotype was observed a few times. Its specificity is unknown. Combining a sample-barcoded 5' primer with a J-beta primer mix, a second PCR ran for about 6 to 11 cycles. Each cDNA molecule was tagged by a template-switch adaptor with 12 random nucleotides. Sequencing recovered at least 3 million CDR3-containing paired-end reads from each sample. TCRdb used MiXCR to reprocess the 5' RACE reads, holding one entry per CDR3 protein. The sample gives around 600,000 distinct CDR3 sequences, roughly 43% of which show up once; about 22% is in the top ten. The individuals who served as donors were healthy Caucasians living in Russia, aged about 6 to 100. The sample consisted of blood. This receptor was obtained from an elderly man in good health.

The CDR3 DNA is TGTGCCAGCAGTTCCAGGAGGGCGCAAGAGACCCAGTACTTC. This codes for CASSSRRAQETQYF. This rearrangement joins TRBV6-6 to TRBJ2-5, with TRBD2 as a possible D gene (6 bases). The CDR3 covers 14 residues. With 4 bases removed from V and 2 bases from J, the gap between germline ends came to 11 bases. Germline lookup yields CDR1 MNHNY and CDR2 SVGAGI (reference sequence).